The 3 T cell receptor beta chains given below trace back to one sample, sequenced in a study of T-cell memory formation after mild COVID-19 (TCRdb year 2021). Library creation used 5' RACE. Sequencing used an Illumina NovaSeq 6000. TCRdb reprocessed the public reads (quality trimming at Q25 with fastp, clone calling with MiXCR) and kept in-frame beta chains. Each entry is one CDR3 protein sequence, shown with its most common DNA and genes. For this sample the table gives approximately 490,000 distinct CDR3 sequences, of which approximately 20% were detected only once. The ten largest clones capture 9.5% to 15% of the sample. Sequencing input: PBMCs or a T cell subset sorted from them (not recorded which). These receptors all stem from an adult woman who had mild COVID-19 (a few samples of this study predate the infection). The sample titles of this study are shuffled in the database, so cell type and time point are left out; the donor was told from shared clones.

This clonotype occurred a few times. This chain joins TRBV5-1 and TRBJ2-1; D is perhaps TRBD1 (5 bases). The length of the CDR3 is 13 residues. Between the trimmed V and J ends, which lost 1 base and 7 bases, there was a span of 9 bases. Germline CDR1 is SGHRS and CDR2 is YFSETQ. The CDR3: CASSLRQMNEQFF. CDR3 bases: TGCGCCAGCAGCTTGCGACAGATGAATGAGCAGTTCTTC.

The CDR3 coding sequence is TGTGCCACCCGGGCGGCTCGAGTTAGGGGGAATGAGCAGTTCTTC. Its translation: CATRAARVRGNEQFF. This chain uses TRBV7-2 with TRBJ2-1; TRBD1 might be the D (6 bases). Deletions cut 10 bases from V and 7 bases from J, with 23 bases between. The CDR3 extends over 15 amino acids. Germline V gene lookup returns CDR1 SGHTA and CDR2 FQGNSA. The full variable domain, completed using reference TRBV7-2 and TRBJ2-1, is GAGVSQSPSNKVTEKGKDVELRCDPISGHTALYWYRQSLGQGLEFLIYFQGNSAPDKSGLPSDRFSAERTGGSVSTLTIQRTQQEDSAVYLCATRAARVRGNEQFFGPGTRLTVL.

The chain uses TRBV29-1 and TRBJ1-1; tentatively, D is TRBD1 (6 bases). From germline, CDR1 is SQVTM and CDR2 ANQGSEA. CDR3 length equals 13 residues. Deletions cut 8 bases from V and 1 base from J, with 14 bases between. CDR3: CSSQTGQNTEAFF. The CDR3 nucleotides read TGCAGCTCGCAGACAGGCCAGAACACTGAAGCTTTCTTT. The full variable domain, with the rest looked up from reference TRBV29-1 and TRBJ1-1, is SAVISQKPSRDICQRGTSLTIQCQVDSQVTMMFWYRQQPGQSLTLIATANQGSEATYESGFVIDKFPISRPNLTFSTLTVSNMSPEDSSIYLCSSQTGQNTEAFFGQGTRLTVV.